The TCR beta chain described here comes from a study of T-cell reconstitution after alpha-beta-depleted transplantation in children. Study-wide points: Where some patients showed high TCRbeta diversity at day 60, it came from recipient T cells and thymic progenitors that had survived. Counts and diversity of T cells one year after transplant came mostly from newly produced T cells. Expanded clones from the graft, numbering several hundred, reportedly supplied alpha-beta T cells about two months after transplant.

Notes on this clonotype: Its target is unknown.

Preparation of the TCRbeta library used unique molecular identifiers. Each CDR3 protein gets one entry after TCRdb re-called the PCR reads with MiXCR. The sample carries roughly 490,000 distinct CDR3 sequences, approximately 10% recorded once. CDR1 SNHLY and CDR2 FYNNEI come from the germline V gene. CDR3 length: 14 residues. V lost 9 bases and J lost 1, with 13 bases in between. The sample consisted of PBMCs, mostly from graft donor cells, taken 180 days after TCRalphabeta/CD19-depleted stem cell transplant. This clonotype was obtained from a female patient aged 2-9 years who had a stem cell transplant for aplastic anemia, so the T cells may come from the graft donor. The rearrangement uses TRBV2 and TRBJ2-1; D not resolved. The DNA for the CDR3 is TGTGCCAGAGGGCCCTTAAGTTCCTACAATGAGCAGTTCTTC. Protein: CARGPLSSYNEQFF. Full variable domain (remainder filled in from reference TRBV2 and TRBJ2-1): EPEVTQTPSHQVTQMGQEVILRCVPISNHLYFYWYRQILGQKVEFLVSFYNNEISEKSEIFDDQFSVERPDGSNFTLKIRSTKLEDSAMYFCARGPLSSYNEQFFGPGTRLTVL.